This T cell receptor beta chain was found in a study of post-analysis software for immune sequencing data. Study details: Recorded disease courses covered relapsing-remitting, secondary progressive and progressive-relapsing multiple sclerosis. Some patients had no subtype annotation.

Sequencing libraries made from TCR beta cDNA carried unique molecular identifiers. Some 500,000 cDNA molecules were obtained per 1 to 10 million input T cells. TCRdb ran MiXCR on the PCR reads and lists one entry per CDR3 protein. Of hundreds of thousands of distinct CDR3 sequences detected, about 50% appear once; the ten largest clones hold roughly 4.4%. This clonotype was found a few times. Its antigen remains unidentified. V was clipped by 5 bases and J by 3 bases; unmatched bases: 6. The CDR3 length is 15 residues. Whole-study results and caveats: Those samples that were prepared in the same batch co-clustered strongly by F measure. In multiple sclerosis, normalized Chao1 diversity was significantly below that of controls. About five TRBV segments appeared more often in patients than in controls, and TRBV5-6, TRBV5-1 and TRBV20-1 were among these.

This chain connects TRBV12-3 or TRBV12-4 to TRBJ2-1; 8 bases map to TRBD1. The material sequenced was blood. This receptor was obtained from a girl under 18 with multiple sclerosis. The CDR3 region is CASSPQGANYNEQFF. Here the CDR3 DNA reads TGTGCCAGCAGTCCCCAGGGGGCCAACTACAATGAGCAGTTCTTC.